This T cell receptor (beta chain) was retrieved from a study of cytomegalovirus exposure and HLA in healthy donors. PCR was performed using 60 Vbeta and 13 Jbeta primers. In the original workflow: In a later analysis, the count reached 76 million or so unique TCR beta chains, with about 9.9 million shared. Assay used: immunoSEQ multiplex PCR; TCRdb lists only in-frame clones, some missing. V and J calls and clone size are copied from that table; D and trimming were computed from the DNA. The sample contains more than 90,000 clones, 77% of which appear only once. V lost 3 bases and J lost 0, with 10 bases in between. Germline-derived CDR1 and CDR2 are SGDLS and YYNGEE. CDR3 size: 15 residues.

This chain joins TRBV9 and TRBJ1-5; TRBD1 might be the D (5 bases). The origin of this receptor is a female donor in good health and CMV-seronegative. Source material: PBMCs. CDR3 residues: CASSATGVSNQPQHF. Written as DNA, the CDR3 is TGTGCCAGCAGCGCCACAGGAGTTAGCAATCAGCCCCAGCATTTT.